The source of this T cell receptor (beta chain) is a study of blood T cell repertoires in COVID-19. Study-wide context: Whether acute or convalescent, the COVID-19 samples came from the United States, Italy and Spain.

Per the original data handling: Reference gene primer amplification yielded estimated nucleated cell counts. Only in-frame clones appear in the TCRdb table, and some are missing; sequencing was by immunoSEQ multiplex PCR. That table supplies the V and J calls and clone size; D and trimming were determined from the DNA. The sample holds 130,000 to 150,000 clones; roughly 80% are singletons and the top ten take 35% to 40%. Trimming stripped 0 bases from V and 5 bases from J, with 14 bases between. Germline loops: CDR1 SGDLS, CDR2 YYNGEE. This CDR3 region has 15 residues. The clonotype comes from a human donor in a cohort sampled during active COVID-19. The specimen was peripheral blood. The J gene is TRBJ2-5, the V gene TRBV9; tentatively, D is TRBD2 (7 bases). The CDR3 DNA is TGTGCCAGCAGCGTAGCTGAGGGGGGGAGGGAGACCCAGTACTTC. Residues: CASSVAEGGRETQYF.